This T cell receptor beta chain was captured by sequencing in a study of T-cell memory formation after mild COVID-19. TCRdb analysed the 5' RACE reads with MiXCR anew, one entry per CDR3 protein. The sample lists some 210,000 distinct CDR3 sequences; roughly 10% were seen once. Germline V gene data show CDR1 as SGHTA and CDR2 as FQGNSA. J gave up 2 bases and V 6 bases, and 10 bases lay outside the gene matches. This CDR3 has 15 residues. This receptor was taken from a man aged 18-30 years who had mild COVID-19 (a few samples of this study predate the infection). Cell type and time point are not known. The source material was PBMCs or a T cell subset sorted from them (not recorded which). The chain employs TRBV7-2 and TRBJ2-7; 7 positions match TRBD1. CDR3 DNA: TGTGCCAGCAGTAGAACACCGGGACAGCCCTACGAGCAGTACTTC. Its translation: CASSRTPGQPYEQYF.